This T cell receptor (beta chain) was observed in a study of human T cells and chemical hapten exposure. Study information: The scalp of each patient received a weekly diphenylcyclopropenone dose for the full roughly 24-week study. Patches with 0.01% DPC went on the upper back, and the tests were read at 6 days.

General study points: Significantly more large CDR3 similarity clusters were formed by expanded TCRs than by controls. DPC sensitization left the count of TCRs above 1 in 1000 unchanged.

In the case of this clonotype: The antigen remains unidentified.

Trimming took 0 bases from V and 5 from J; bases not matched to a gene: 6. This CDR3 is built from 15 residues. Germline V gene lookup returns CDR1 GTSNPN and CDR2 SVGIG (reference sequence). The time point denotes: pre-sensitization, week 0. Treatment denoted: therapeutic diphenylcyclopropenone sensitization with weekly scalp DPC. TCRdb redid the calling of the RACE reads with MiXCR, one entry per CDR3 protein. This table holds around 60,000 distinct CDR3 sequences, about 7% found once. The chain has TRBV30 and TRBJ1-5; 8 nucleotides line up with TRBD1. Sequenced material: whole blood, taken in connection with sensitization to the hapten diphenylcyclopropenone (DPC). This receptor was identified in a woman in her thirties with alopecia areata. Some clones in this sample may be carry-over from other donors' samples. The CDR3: CAWSVGRGRDQPQHF. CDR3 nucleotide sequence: TGTGCCTGGAGTGTCGGCAGGGGGCGAGATCAGCCCCAGCATTTT. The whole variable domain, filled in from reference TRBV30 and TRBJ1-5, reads SQTIHQWPATLVQPVGSPLSLECTVEGTSNPNLYWYRQAAGRGLQLLFYSVGIGQISSEVPQNLSASRPQDRQFILSSKKLLLSDSGFYLCAWSVGRGRDQPQHFGDGTRLSIL.